This passage covers 2 T cell receptor beta chains from one sample sequenced in a study of glioma-infiltrating T cells after dendritic cell vaccination. Sequencing was performed with immunoSEQ multiplex PCR; in TCRdb, only in-frame clones are kept and a portion is missing. The sample contains fewer than 85,000 clones, 65% to 90% of which appear only once. The sample here was blood, taken before dendritic cell vaccination. The receptor set was obtained from a human donor with glioblastoma.

This clone was found once. V is TRBV9 and J is TRBJ2-1; the match to TRBD2 covers 7 bases. Germline values: CDR1 SGDLS, CDR2 YYNGEE. CDR3 length equals 15 residues. The ends lost 3 bases at V and 8 bases at J; junction bases unmatched: 11. CDR3 sequence: CASSARGDPRDEQFF. The CDR3 DNA reads as TGTGCCAGCAGCGCCCGGGGGGACCCGCGCGATGAGCAGTTCTTC. The full variable domain, its missing parts supplied by reference TRBV9 and TRBJ2-1, is DSGVTQTPKHLITATGQRVTLRCSPRSGDLSVYWYQQSLDQGLQFLIQYYNGEERAKGNILERFSAQQFPDLHSELNLSSLELGDSALYFCASSARGDPRDEQFFGPGTRLTVL.

The chain is built from TRBV5-4 and TRBJ2-2, with 9 bases aligning to TRBD2. This CDR3 is 16 amino acids long. Germline CDR1 SGHNT, CDR2 YYREEE (reference sequence). V lost 4 bases and J lost 1; bases outside the gene matches: 5. DNA of the CDR3: TGTGCCAGCAGCGCCCCACTAGCGGGGAACACCGGGGAGCTGTTTTTT. This codes for CASSAPLAGNTGELFF.